This TCR beta chain comes out of a study of metastatic and nonmetastatic thyroid tumors. Across the study: The authors compared repertoires across blood and tumor or nodule tissue from malignant and benign thyroid patients.

Original methodology: A classifier for distant metastasis in papillary thyroid cancer was constructed using CDR3 differences observed across clinicopathological groups. TCRdb re-clonotyped the PCR reads through MiXCR. TCRdb, rather than the study authors, made the V and J calls. The sample includes about 93,000 clones, about 12% seen only once; the top ten take approximately 10%. General study results and limits: Benign nodules reportedly had significantly lower TCR beta diversity than malignant thyroid tumors in blood and tumor.

All patients were untreated before thyroid surgery. This clone was recorded at least ten times. Its target is not known. Trimming cost V 5 bases and J 2 bases, with 16 bases left between them. Germline V gene data show CDR1 as MNHEY and CDR2 as SMNVEV (reference sequence). This CDR3 has 16 amino acids. The origin of this receptor is a female donor with papillary thyroid cancer or a benign thyroid nodule (not recorded which). Some clones in this sample may be carry-over from other donors' samples. Sequenced material: blood. The rearrangement links TRBV27 to TRBJ2-1; D is perhaps TRBD1 (6 bases). For the CDR3, the DNA is TGTGCCAGCAGTCAGAGCACAGGGTACCCCTACAATGAGCAGTTCTTC. It translates to CASSQSTGYPYNEQFF.